This is a list of T cell receptor beta chains from one sample in a study of blood T cell repertoires in COVID-19. The repertoire was sequenced with immunoSEQ multiplex PCR; TCRdb's copy has only in-frame clones and lacks some. This sample has about 94,000 clones, with around 74% found just once. Sequencing was performed on peripheral blood. These receptors all stem from a man between 65 and 85 years old with COVID-19, enrolled during active disease. Both conserved end residues are trimmed from each CDR3. Fields, in order: V gene, CDR3 protein.

V gene: TRBV6-6; CDR3 protein: ASTKTAPGGTEAF
V gene: TRBV6-5; CDR3 protein: ASSYGSGIGTDTQY
V gene: TRBV7-2; CDR3 protein: ASRLLAGVGNEQF
V gene: TRBV7-9; CDR3 protein: ASSGPGTGAREAF
V gene: TRBV28; CDR3 protein: ASSLPGRAQY
V gene: TRBV7-2; CDR3 protein: ASSLVSWSSYNEQF
V gene: TRBV7-2; CDR3 protein: ASSLVGSSGTYEQY
V gene: TRBV20-1; CDR3 protein: SASVGEQEQY
V gene: TRBV7-9; CDR3 protein: ASSLGWAGALYNEQF
V gene: TRBV27; CDR3 protein: ASTVAGAQNEQF
V gene: TRBV2; CDR3 protein: ASSRRVGGDQPQH
V gene: TRBV5-6; CDR3 protein: ASSLTGGSSNTGELF
V gene: TRBV7-3; CDR3 protein: ASSLVAGVRNEQF
V gene: TRBV6-5; CDR3 protein: ASSYTWPPYEQY
V gene: TRBV7-7; CDR3 protein: ASSLDITSHRGTGELF
V gene: TRBV19; CDR3 protein: ASSTLSAEMSEKLF
V gene: TRBV24-1; CDR3 protein: ATSDFRDGTDTQY
V gene: TRBV7-9; CDR3 protein: ASSIGLAYDTDTQY
V gene: TRBV4-1; CDR3 protein: ASSRRLAPSTDTQY
V gene: TRBV13; CDR3 protein: ASSSMTGGAGGQY
V gene: TRBV5-5; CDR3 protein: ASSLEALSGNTIY
V gene: TRBV3-1/TRBV3-2; CDR3 protein: ASSQDREGLDNEKLF
V gene: TRBV5-1; CDR3 protein: ASSSLGGDSYNEQF
V gene: TRBV9; CDR3 protein: ASSVTLQADTQY
V gene: TRBV7-3; CDR3 protein: ASSLYGGEQY
V gene: TRBV7-2; CDR3 protein: ASRRLAGGTDTQY
V gene: TRBV5-1; CDR3 protein: ASSLSFGGETSTDTQY
V gene: TRBV9; CDR3 protein: ASSVGQGNYEQY
V gene: TRBV14; CDR3 protein: ASSQIGLAAEQY
V gene: TRBV7-9; CDR3 protein: ASIWSQGSSTEAF
V gene: TRBV10-3; CDR3 protein: AIRTGTSEDYGYT
V gene: TRBV2; CDR3 protein: ASSDSKFYGYT
V gene: TRBV11-2; CDR3 protein: ASSLRAGREDTEAF
V gene: TRBV3-1/TRBV3-2; CDR3 protein: ASSQTGAYEQY
V gene: TRBV7-6; CDR3 protein: ASSFSGLAGGNEQF
V gene: TRBV19; CDR3 protein: ASSTRDRGPYGYT
V gene: TRBV28; CDR3 protein: ATGTGGPRLAGGPSTDTQY
V gene: TRBV5-1; CDR3 protein: ASSAGTSGTDTQY
V gene: TRBV28; CDR3 protein: ASRKIRAGGGITDTQY
V gene: TRBV28; CDR3 protein: ASSPKPGSRNEQF
V gene: TRBV6-5; CDR3 protein: ASSHRQGRNIQY
V gene: TRBV24-1; CDR3 protein: ATSARYDYNEQF
V gene: TRBV5-4; CDR3 protein: ASSLGLAGVSEQF
V gene: TRBV3-1/TRBV3-2; CDR3 protein: ASSHNRGETQY
V gene: TRBV19; CDR3 protein: ASSRDSQETQY
V gene: TRBV7-9; CDR3 protein: ASSLVPTGPGT
V gene: TRBV4-3; CDR3 protein: ASSQGAGGANVLT
V gene: TRBV11-2; CDR3 protein: ASSFRDRVDTEAF
V gene: TRBV6-4; CDR3 protein: ASSDSLTSGTSTDTQY
V gene: TRBV14; CDR3 protein: ASSPIGQSSYEQY
V gene: TRBV6-2/TRBV6-3; CDR3 protein: ASSYAGTSGAPRAYEQY